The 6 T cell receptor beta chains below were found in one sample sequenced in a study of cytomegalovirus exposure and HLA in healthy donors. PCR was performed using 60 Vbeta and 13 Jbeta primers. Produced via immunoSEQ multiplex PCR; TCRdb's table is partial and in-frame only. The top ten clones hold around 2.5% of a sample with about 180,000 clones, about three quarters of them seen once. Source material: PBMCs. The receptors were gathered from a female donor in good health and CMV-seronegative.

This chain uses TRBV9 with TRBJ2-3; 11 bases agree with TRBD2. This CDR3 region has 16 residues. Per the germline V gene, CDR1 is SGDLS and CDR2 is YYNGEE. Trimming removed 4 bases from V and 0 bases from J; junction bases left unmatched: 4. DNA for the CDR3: TGTGCCAGCAGCCCCCGACTAGCGGGAAGCACAGATACGCAGTATTTT. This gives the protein CASSPRLAGSTDTQYF.

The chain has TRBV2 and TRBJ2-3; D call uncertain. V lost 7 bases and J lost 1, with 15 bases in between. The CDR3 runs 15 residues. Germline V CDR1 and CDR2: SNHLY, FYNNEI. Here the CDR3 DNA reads TGTGCCAGCACCCGCGGAAAAGCAGGCACAGATACGCAGTATTTT. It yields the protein CASTRGKAGTDTQYF.

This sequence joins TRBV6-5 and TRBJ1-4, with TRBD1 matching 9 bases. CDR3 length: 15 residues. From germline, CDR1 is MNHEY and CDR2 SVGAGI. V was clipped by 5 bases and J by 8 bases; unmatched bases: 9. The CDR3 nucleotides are TGTGCCAGCAGTGCCCGGGACAGGGTGCGGGAAAAACTGTTTTTT. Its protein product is CASSARDRVREKLFF.

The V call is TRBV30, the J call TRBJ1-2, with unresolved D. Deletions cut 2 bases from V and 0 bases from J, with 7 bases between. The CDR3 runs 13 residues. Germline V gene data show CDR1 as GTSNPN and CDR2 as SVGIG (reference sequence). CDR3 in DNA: TGTGCCTGGAGTACGGGAGCTAACTATGGCTACACCTTC. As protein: CAWSTGANYGYTF. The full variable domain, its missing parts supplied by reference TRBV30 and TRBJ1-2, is SQTIHQWPATLVQPVGSPLSLECTVEGTSNPNLYWYRQAAGRGLQLLFYSVGIGQISSEVPQNLSASRPQDRQFILSSKKLLLSDSGFYLCAWSTGANYGYTFGSGTRLTVV.

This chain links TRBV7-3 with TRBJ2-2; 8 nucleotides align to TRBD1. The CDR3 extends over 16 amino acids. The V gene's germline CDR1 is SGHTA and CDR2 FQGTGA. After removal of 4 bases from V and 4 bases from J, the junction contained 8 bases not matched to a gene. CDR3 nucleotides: TGTGCCAGCAGCTCTCGGACAGGGAGAAGCACCGGGGAGCTGTTTTTT. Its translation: CASSSRTGRSTGELFF.

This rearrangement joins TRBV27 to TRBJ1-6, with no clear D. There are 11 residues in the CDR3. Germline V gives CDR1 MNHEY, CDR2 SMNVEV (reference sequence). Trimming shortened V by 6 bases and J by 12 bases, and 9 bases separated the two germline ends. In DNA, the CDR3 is TGTGCCAGCAGGTCAGATGAACCCCTCCACTTT. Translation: CASRSDEPLHF.